The entry below gives a single T cell receptor (beta chain) sequence along with its context. Its cognate antigen is unknown. The data originate from a study of T-cell memory formation after mild COVID-19. Study findings and constraints: Detection of some responders pre-infection suggested pre-existing cross-reactive memory T cells participated.

The CDR3 length is 12 residues. The V end was cut by 2 bases, the J end by 6 bases, with 7 bases between. Germline V lookup: CDR1 SGHTA, CDR2 FQGNSA. TCRdb reanalysed the 5' RACE reads using MiXCR and keeps one entry per CDR3 protein. Found here are about 390,000 distinct CDR3 sequences, roughly 15% of them singletons; the top ten hold 20% to 25%. The sample taken for sequencing was PBMCs or a T cell subset sorted from them (not recorded which). This receptor was taken from a man between 18 and 35 years old who had mild COVID-19 (a few samples of this study predate the infection). Cell type and time point are not known. This sequence joins TRBV7-2 and TRBJ2-5, with no clear D. CDR3 in amino acids: CASSLYRQTQYF. The DNA of the CDR3 is TGTGCCAGCAGCTTATACCGACAGACCCAGTACTTC.